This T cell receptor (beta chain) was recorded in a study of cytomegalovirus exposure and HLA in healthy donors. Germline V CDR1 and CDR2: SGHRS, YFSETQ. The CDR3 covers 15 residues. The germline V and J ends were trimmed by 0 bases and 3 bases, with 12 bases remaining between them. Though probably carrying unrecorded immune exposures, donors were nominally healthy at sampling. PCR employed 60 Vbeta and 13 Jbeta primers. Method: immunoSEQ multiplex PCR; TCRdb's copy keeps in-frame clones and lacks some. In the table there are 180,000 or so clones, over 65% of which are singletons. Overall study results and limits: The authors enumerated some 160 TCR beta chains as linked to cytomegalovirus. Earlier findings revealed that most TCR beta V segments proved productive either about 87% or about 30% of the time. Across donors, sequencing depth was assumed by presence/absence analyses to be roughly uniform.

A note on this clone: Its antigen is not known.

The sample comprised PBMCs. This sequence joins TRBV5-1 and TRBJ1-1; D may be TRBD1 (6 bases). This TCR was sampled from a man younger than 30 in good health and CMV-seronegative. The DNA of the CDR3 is TGCGCCAGCAGCTTGGGTGACAGGCCCTACACTGAAGCTTTCTTT. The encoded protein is CASSLGDRPYTEAFF.